This entry features one T cell receptor (beta chain) sequence. Its specificity is unknown. The record originates from a study of shared clonotypes between healthy human individuals. Study-level results: Lower generation probabilities were found for non-shared clonotypes than for those shared by all four donors.

J lost 4 bases, V lost 4 bases, and 9 bases had no gene match. Per germline, CDR1 MGHRA and CDR2 YSYEKL. The CDR3 totals 15 residues. TCRdb's table, derived via immunoSEQ multiplex PCR, lists solely in-frame clones and lacks some. The sample lists 2,500,000 or so clones, more than 85% occurring once. Splitting of CD4+ cells produced CD45RA+ naive and CD45RA-negative memory subsets. This receptor was obtained from a man in his late teens or twenties in good health. Some clones in this sample may be carry-over from other donors' samples. Sample: naive CD4+ T cells from PBMCs. Regarding subset: CD45RA+ positively selected. The chain employs TRBV4-1 and TRBJ1-2; TRBD1 agrees at 7 bases. Written as DNA, the CDR3 is TGCGCCAGCAGCCCGTCGGGACAGCAACTCTATGGCTACACCTTC. Its translation: CASSPSGQQLYGYTF.